This T cell receptor beta chain was identified in a study of blood T cell repertoires in COVID-19. Looking at the study overall: Whether acute or convalescent, the COVID-19 samples came from the United States, Italy and Spain. In each case, the material was cDNA or gDNA derived from T cells, B-cell-depleted T cells, or PBMCs.

Method: immunoSEQ multiplex PCR; TCRdb's copy keeps in-frame clones and lacks some. In the table there are more than 100,000 clones, 80% to 90% of which are singletons. Deletions cut 0 bases from V and 5 bases from J, with 13 bases between. CDR1 and CDR2 (germline): MNHEY, SVGEGT. This CDR3 is 15 amino acids long. Sequencing was done on a sample of peripheral blood. V is TRBV6-2 or TRBV6-3 and J is TRBJ2-5; possible D gene TRBD2, 5 bases. This clonotype originated in a man aged 50 to 60 with active COVID-19. The DNA for the CDR3 is TGTGCCAGCAGTTACTCGAGAGGGCCCTGGGAGACCCAGTACTTC. Protein sequence: CASSYSRGPWETQYF.